The 26 T cell receptor beta chains given below trace back to one sample, sequenced in a study of monozygotic twins with inflammatory bowel disease. TCRdb re-analyzed the 5' RACE reads; it lists each CDR3 protein once, without DNA. The sample holds 350,000 to 500,000 distinct CDR3 sequences. Specimen: blood. All receptors come from a human donor with ulcerative colitis or Crohn's disease, or a healthy co-twin of an affected twin (not recorded which).

The rearrangement links TRBV5-1 to TRBJ2-7; the D gene TCRdb calls, TRBD1, cannot be checked with no DNA. The CDR3 spans 16 residues. Germline V gives CDR1 SGHRS, CDR2 YFSETQ. This chain's CDR3 is CASSPDPWTGEAEQYF.

The chain carries TRBV3-1 and TRBJ1-5. Germline V gene sequence: CDR1 LGHDT, CDR2 YNNKEL (reference sequence). This CDR3 is built from 14 residues. CDR3 amino acids: CASSQETGRGPQHF.

The rearrangement joins TRBV7-2 to TRBJ2-5. The CDR3 totals 11 residues. The germline gives CDR1 SGHTA, CDR2 FQGNSA. CDR3 residues: CASSPRESQYF.

The chain has TRBV6-5 and TRBJ1-4; the D call from TCRdb, TRBD1, cannot be confirmed without DNA. CDR3 length: 17 residues. Germline V CDR1 and CDR2: MNHEY, SVGAGI. Here the CDR3 reads CASSYRFGGATNEKLFF.

This chain joins TRBV12-3 or TRBV12-4 and TRBJ2-7; TCRdb's assignment of TRBD2 cannot be checked, as there is no DNA. The CDR3 is made up of 14 amino acids. The CDR3 sequence is CASNLAGGRREQYF.

The chain combines TRBV5-4 with TRBJ2-1; TCRdb's D call of TRBD1 is untestable without DNA. This CDR3 spans 15 amino acids. The germline V gene encodes CDR1 SGHNT and CDR2 YYREEE (reference sequence). CDR3 in amino acids: CASSPWDRAYNVQFF.

The gene calls are TRBV11-2 and TRBJ2-5; TCRdb lists TRBD1, though no DNA is available to test this call. Germline CDR1 SGHAT, CDR2 FQNNGV. The CDR3 is 12 amino acids. CDR3 in amino acids: CACGSQGETQYF.

The chain recombines TRBV29-1 with TRBJ2-2. CDR1 is SQVTM, CDR2 ANQGSEA, per germline. The CDR3 spans 12 residues. CDR3 region: CSVDTGTGELFF.

The chain recombines TRBV24-1 with TRBJ2-3. This CDR3 has 16 amino acids. Germline V gene sequence: CDR1 KGHDR, CDR2 SFDVKD. CDR3 in amino acids: CATSEASAVGTDTQYF.

The gene calls are TRBV7-9 and TRBJ2-2. The germline gives CDR1 SEHNR, CDR2 FQNEAQ (reference sequence). The CDR3 sequence is 16 residues long. This CDR3 reads CASSRRLYEDTGELFF.

The genes are TRBV29-1 and TRBJ1-1. The CDR3 contains 13 residues. Germline CDR1 is SQVTM and CDR2 is ANQGSEA. The CDR3 is CSVESRLNTEAFF.

This chain connects TRBV6-1 to TRBJ2-3. The CDR3 is 14 residues long. CDR1 is MNHNS, CDR2 SASEGT, per germline. CDR3 residues: CASSGPFPTDTQYF.

The chain recombines TRBV12-3 or TRBV12-4 with TRBJ1-2; the D call from TCRdb, TRBD1, cannot be confirmed without DNA. This CDR3 has 14 residues. CDR3 sequence reads: CASSHSGQGYGYTF.

The rearrangement joins TRBV7-3 to TRBJ2-1. The length of the CDR3 is 13 residues. From germline, CDR1 is SGHTA and CDR2 FQGTGA. The CDR3 protein is CATEDGGQNEQFF.

This chain joins TRBV7-6 and TRBJ1-6; TCRdb's assignment of TRBD1 cannot be checked, as there is no DNA. CDR3 length: 16 amino acids. In germline, CDR1 is SGHVS, CDR2 FNYEAQ. The chain's CDR3 is CASSPLTGGGNSPLHF.

The chain uses TRBV20-1 and TRBJ2-3; without DNA, the TCRdb call of TRBD1 cannot be checked. The germline V gene has CDR1 DFQATT and CDR2 SNEGSKA (reference sequence). The CDR3 loop spans 15 amino acids. CDR3 residues: CSARDMGQTTDTQYF.

The J gene is TRBJ1-2, the V gene TRBV6-2 or TRBV6-3; TCRdb calls TRBD1, which cannot be checked without DNA. Germline CDR1 MNHEY, CDR2 SVGEGT. This CDR3 comprises 14 residues. The CDR3 region is CAGRDTRFDYGYTF.

The chain is built from TRBV7-8 and TRBJ1-2; the D call from TCRdb, TRBD1, cannot be confirmed without DNA. CDR3 length equals 14 residues. CDR1 is SGHVS, CDR2 FQNEAQ, per germline. This CDR3 is CASSLRDRVYGYTF.

The genes are TRBV5-5 and TRBJ2-3; TCRdb proposes TRBD1, but this gene call is untestable without DNA. This CDR3 comprises 17 residues. The germline V gene has CDR1 SGHKS and CDR2 YYEKEE (reference sequence). CDR3 residues: CASISWAGRISTDTQYF.

The chain links TRBV10-3 to TRBJ2-2. Germline V gene data show CDR1 as ENHRY and CDR2 as SYGVKD. The length of the CDR3 is 14 residues. The CDR3 sequence is CAISESGSNGELFF.

The V call is TRBV5-1, the J call TRBJ2-1; the TRBD2 assignment by TCRdb is unverifiable without DNA. The CDR3 has 16 amino acids. Germline CDR1 is SGHRS and CDR2 is YFSETQ. CDR3 residues: CASSDGAGESYNEQFF.

The rearrangement links TRBV5-1 to TRBJ2-1; absent DNA, TCRdb's TRBD1 call cannot be checked. Germline loops: CDR1 SGHRS, CDR2 YFSETQ. This CDR3 has 16 residues. The CDR3 is CASSLAPGGTYNEQFF.

The chain employs TRBV4-2 and TRBJ1-5; TCRdb proposes TRBD1, but this gene call is untestable without DNA. The length of the CDR3 is 16 residues. CDR1 is LGHNA and CDR2 is YNFKEQ in the germline V gene. The CDR3: CASSQEGQSSNQPQHF.

The chain carries TRBV5-1 and TRBJ2-2; without DNA, the TCRdb call of TRBD1 cannot be checked. The CDR3 is 16 residues long. The germline V gene has CDR1 SGHRS and CDR2 YFSETQ. CDR3 residues: CASSGGQGSNTGELFF.

This sequence joins TRBV7-9 and TRBJ1-2; TCRdb's assignment of TRBD1 cannot be checked, as there is no DNA. CDR3 size: 13 residues. Per the germline V gene, CDR1 is SEHNR and CDR2 is FQNEAQ (reference sequence). CDR3 sequence: CASSLPGFYGYTF.

The V and J genes are TRBV9 and TRBJ2-5. This CDR3 is 14 amino acids long. Germline CDR1 SGDLS, CDR2 YYNGEE. This chain's CDR3 is CASSPRTMQETQYF.